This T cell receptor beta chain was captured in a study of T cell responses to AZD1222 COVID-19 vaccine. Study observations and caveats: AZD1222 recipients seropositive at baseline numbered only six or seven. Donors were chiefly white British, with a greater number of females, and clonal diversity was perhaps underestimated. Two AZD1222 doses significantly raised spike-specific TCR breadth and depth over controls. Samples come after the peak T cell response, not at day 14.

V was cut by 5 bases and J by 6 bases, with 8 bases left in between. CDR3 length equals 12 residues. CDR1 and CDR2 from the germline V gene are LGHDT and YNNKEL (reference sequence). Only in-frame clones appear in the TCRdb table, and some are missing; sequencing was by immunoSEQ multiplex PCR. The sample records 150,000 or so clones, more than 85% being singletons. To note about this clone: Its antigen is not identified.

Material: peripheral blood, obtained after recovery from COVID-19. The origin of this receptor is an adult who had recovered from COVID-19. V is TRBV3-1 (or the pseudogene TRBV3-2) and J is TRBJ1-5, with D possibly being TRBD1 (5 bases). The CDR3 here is CASSFQGQPQHF. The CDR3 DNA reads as TGTGCCAGCAGCTTTCAGGGTCAGCCCCAGCATTTT.